A selection of T cell receptor beta chains follows, all from one sample in a study of shared clonotypes between healthy human individuals. The repertoire was sequenced with immunoSEQ multiplex PCR; TCRdb's copy has only in-frame clones and lacks some. The sample contains about 2,500,000 clones, roughly nine tenths of which appear only once. The source material was naive CD4+ T cells sorted from blood. The receptors here all came from a man younger than 30 in good health. Each CDR3 is given without its conserved first and last residue.

j_call v_call cdr3_aa
TRBJ1-1 TRBV19 ASTGRRNTEAF
TRBJ1-3 TRBV7-9 ASSLGDGNTIY
TRBJ2-2 TRBV6-6 ASSPGGTGELF
TRBJ2-1 TRBV7-2 ASSLVVVGSYNEQF
TRBJ2-5 TRBV4-3 ASSQGKIGLAGQETQY
TRBJ1-1 TRBV30 AWGGLKNTEAF
TRBJ1-2 TRBV12-2 ASRLRPRGHGYT
TRBJ1-5 TRBV11-2 ASSLGLSNQPQH
TRBJ2-7 TRBV5-4 ASSGDRGPYEQY
TRBJ2-7 TRBV19 ASSIVLDGSYEQY
TRBJ1-1 TRBV5-1 ASSPGQGTRSTEAF
TRBJ2-2 TRBV5-1 ASSFSGTGELF
TRBJ2-3 TRBV9 ASSVVSHTQY
TRBJ2-3 TRBV5-1 ASSIDRGEQY
TRBJ1-2 TRBV7-2 ASSNSGTQNYGYT
TRBJ2-5 TRBV9 ASSVEGQGTETQY
TRBJ2-7 TRBV2 ASSEALRFGEQY
TRBJ2-2 TRBV28 ASSSRNTGELF
TRBJ1-2 TRBV5-1 ASSLNRDGYT
TRBJ2-2 TRBV25-1 ASSEPGRTGGELF
TRBJ1-1 TRBV28 ASSRGRLNTEAF
TRBJ2-7 TRBV14 ASSHGKSYEQY
TRBJ1-4 TRBV19 ASRDRAYTTNEKLF
TRBJ2-3 TRBV6-5 ASGGTDTQY
TRBJ1-3 TRBV5-1 ASSLDRSSSGNTIY
TRBJ2-7 TRBV6-6 ASRGEFSYEQY
TRBJ2-7 TRBV6-5 ASSSGKAPEQY
TRBJ2-7 TRBV6-1 ATKTGADEQY
TRBJ1-2 TRBV6-4 ASRPGANYGYT
TRBJ1-4 TRBV9 ASSVGGGGTNEKLF
TRBJ2-3 TRBV5-1 ASSLVQGADTQY
TRBJ2-7 TRBV19 ASSSPGQTYEQY
TRBJ2-5 TRBV10-3 AISGPGLAGMY
TRBJ2-5 TRBV4-3 ASSRRDRGGETQY
TRBJ1-5 TRBV30 AWSGTGDQPQH
TRBJ2-2 TRBV2 ASSRSGHLTTGELF
TRBJ1-4 TRBV9 ASSPGTDNEKLF
TRBJ2-7 TRBV21-1 ASSKEASGRYEQY
TRBJ2-7 TRBV5-6 ASSSTLSHYEQY
TRBJ1-1 TRBV7-9 ASSLWRGGTEAF
TRBJ1-2 TRBV6-5 ASSYSTASNYGYT
TRBJ1-2 TRBV7-9 ASSAPGLDLGGYT
TRBJ2-3 TRBV7-2 ASRQTSVKADTQY
TRBJ2-7 TRBV11-2 ASSSIRYLSYEQY